The TCR beta chain described here comes from a study of T cell repertoires in cytomegalovirus infection. Study overall: HLA-B-restricted CMV epitopes that are well studied were used alongside recently identified HLA-C-restricted ones. Evidence of both CMV infection and a matching HLA type came from public TCR beta signatures.

Germline V gene lookup returns CDR1 LNHDA and CDR2 SQIVND (reference sequence). Trimming removed 10 bases from V and 5 bases from J; junction bases left unmatched: 10. CDR3 length equals 15 residues. Study-wide results and caveats: HLA-C-restricted CMV-specific TCR beta clonotypes prevailed in the ex vivo response. The cumulative frequency of public TCR beta families distinguished individuals who carried CMV together with the relevant HLA.

This clonotype has only one observation. Its antigen is not known. TCRdb itself ran the reads through MiXCR, one entry per CDR3 protein. The sample has 900,000 to 950,000 distinct CDR3 sequences; roughly 31% are singletons. The TCR was taken from a human donor in good health (CMV status not recorded). Some clones in this sample may be carry-over from other donors' samples. The sample here was cultured CD8+ T cells from PBMCs, taken from culture after CMV antigen stimulation. The J gene is TRBJ2-2, the V gene TRBV19; 10 bases map to TRBD2. CDR3 DNA: TGTGCCACCCTAGCGGGGGCCGGGGGAACCGGGGAGCTGTTTTTT. Amino acid sequence: CATLAGAGGTGELFF.